This TCR beta chain was sequenced in a study of OX40 agonist ivuxolimab in advanced cancers. Using immunoSEQ multiplex PCR, the repertoire was profiled, and TCRdb retains in-frame clones only, with some absent. Of about 96,000 clones in the sample, around 80% were seen once. A few counts support this clone. Germline V gene data show CDR1 as SGHDN and CDR2 as FVKESK. V was trimmed by 1 base and J by 9 bases, leaving 12 bases between them. CDR3 length: 13 amino acids. The sequence was obtained from an adult with an advanced solid tumor such as melanoma, head and neck, liver or kidney cancer. The sequences come from CD4+ or CD8+ T cells sorted from blood, collected in a trial of the OX40 agonist ivuxolimab. The chain carries TRBV14 and TRBJ1-2; tentative D call: TRBD1 (5 bases). The CDR3: CASSQGAGYSYTF. CDR3 bases: TGTGCCAGCAGCCAAGGAGCAGGGTATAGCTACACCTTC.